Each of the 32 T cell receptor beta chains below was sequenced from the same sample in a study of PD-1 blockade in classical Hodgkin lymphoma. Produced via immunoSEQ multiplex PCR; TCRdb's table is partial and in-frame only. This sample has just under 100,000 clones, with over 70% found just once. All patients relapsed after autologous stem cell transplantation, and brentuximab vedotin exposure varied. The sample consisted of peripheral blood mononuclear cells (PBMCs), taken at baseline. All receptors derive from a human donor with classical Hodgkin lymphoma.

This clone has a handful of counts. This chain links TRBV7-7 with TRBJ2-1; D not resolved. There are 15 residues in the CDR3. V lost 3 bases and J lost 2, with 11 bases in between. Germline lookup yields CDR1 SSHAT and CDR2 FNYEAQ (reference sequence). Written as DNA, the CDR3 is TGTGCCAGCAGCTTGTCACGAGTTACCTACAATGAGCAGTTCTTC. This sequence encodes CASSLSRVTYNEQFF. The full variable domain, rest sourced from reference TRBV7-7 and TRBJ2-1, is GAGVSQSPRYKVTKRGQDVTLRCDPISSHATLYWYQQALGQGPEFLTYFNYEAQPDKSGLPSDRFSAERPEGSISTLTIQRTEQRDSAMYRCASSLSRVTYNEQFFGPGTRLTVL.

The V and J genes are TRBV10-3 and TRBJ2-7, with D possibly TRBD2 on 6 matching bases. Trimming cost V 3 bases and J 11 bases, with 11 bases left between them. The CDR3 is 11 residues long. Germline V gene data show CDR1 as ENHRY and CDR2 as SYGVKD. CDR3 amino acids: CAISDGGNEYF. The CDR3 DNA sequence: TGTGCCATCAGTGACGGCGGGAACGAGTACTTC.

This chain joins TRBV5-8 and TRBJ1-2; TRBD1 aligns across 10 bases. V was pared by 3 bases and J by 4 bases, with 9 bases of the junction left unmatched. CDR1 and CDR2 from the germline V gene are SGHTS and YDEGEE. The CDR3 loop spans 16 amino acids. The CDR3 is CASSSSGQGFFYGYTF. The CDR3 nucleotides are TGTGCCAGCAGCTCCTCGGGACAGGGGTTTTTCTATGGCTACACCTTC.

The chain couples TRBV21-1 to TRBJ1-5; the table's TRBD1 call for D was not verified on the DNA. TRBV21-1 is a documented pseudogene. There are 15 residues in the CDR3. The CDR3 spells CASSKMTGAEKPQHF. The CDR3, as DNA: TGTGCCAGCAGCAAAATGACAGGGGCGGAGAAGCCCCAGCATTTT.

J is TRBJ2-1 and V is TRBV10-3; tentatively, D is TRBD2 (6 bases). The CDR3 totals 12 residues. The germline V and J ends were trimmed by 9 bases and 4 bases, with 10 bases remaining between them. Germline V gene sequence: CDR1 ENHRY, CDR2 SYGVKD. The CDR3 sequence: CAMGTSYNEQFF. The DNA for the CDR3 is TGTGCCATGGGGACTTCATACAATGAGCAGTTCTTC.

V and J are TRBV11-3 and TRBJ2-2, with D tentatively TRBD2 (6 bases). Between the trimmed V and J ends, which lost 5 bases and 6 bases, there was a span of 16 bases. The germline V gene has CDR1 SGHNT and CDR2 YENEEA. The CDR3 is 15 amino acids. The CDR3 DNA reads as TGTGCCAGCAGCCCGCGCGGGGCTGCCGCCGGGGAGCTGTTTTTT. It is translated as CASSPRGAAAGELFF.

J is TRBJ2-7 and V is TRBV9; D might be TRBD1 or TRBD2, each matching 5 bases. V dropped 3 bases and J dropped 2 bases, with 15 bases sitting between them. CDR3 size: 15 residues. Germline V gene sequence: CDR1 SGDLS, CDR2 YYNGEE. The CDR3 region is CASSADGTGAYEQYF. The CDR3 coding sequence is TGTGCCAGCAGCGCGGACGGGACGGGTGCCTACGAGCAGTACTTC. Based on the CDR3 plus reference TRBV9 and TRBJ2-7, the full variable domain is DSGVTQTPKHLITATGQRVTLRCSPRSGDLSVYWYQQSLDQGLQFLIQYYNGEERAKGNILERFSAQQFPDLHSELNLSSLELGDSALYFCASSADGTGAYEQYFGPGTRLTVT.

The chain links TRBV19 to TRBJ2-2, with D possibly being TRBD2 (6 bases). The V gene lost 7 bases and the J gene lost 5 bases, with 14 bases spanning the gap. Germline CDR1 and CDR2: LNHDA and SQIVND (reference sequence). The CDR3 has 14 amino acids. The CDR3 spells CASIGSGRTGELFF. CDR3 in DNA: TGTGCCAGTATAGGGTCAGGGAGGACCGGGGAGCTGTTTTTT.

The V call is TRBV7-3, the J call TRBJ2-2; a weak D match, TRBD1 (5 bases). The CDR3 spans 16 residues. CDR1 is SGHTA and CDR2 is FQGTGA in the germline V gene. The V gene lost 0 bases and the J gene lost 0 bases, with 8 bases spanning the gap. The CDR3 nucleotides read TGTGCCAGCAGCTTAACAGGGGTGGCGAACACCGGGGAGCTGTTTTTT. It translates to CASSLTGVANTGELFF.

This chain uses TRBV7-9 with TRBJ2-2; TRBD1 aligns across 7 bases. In germline, CDR1 is SEHNR, CDR2 FQNEAQ (reference sequence). This CDR3 comprises 17 residues. Trimming removed 4 bases from V and 0 bases from J; junction bases left unmatched: 8. CDR3 amino acids: CASSSTQGHANTGELFF. Written as DNA, the CDR3 is TGTGCCAGCAGCTCAACACAGGGGCACGCGAACACCGGGGAGCTGTTTTTT.

This chain joins TRBV9 and TRBJ2-5; no clear D gene. This CDR3 has 12 amino acids. Germline CDR1 SGDLS, CDR2 YYNGEE. V lost 3 bases and J lost 4, with 7 bases in between. The CDR3 DNA reads TGTGCCAGCAGCGGGACCCGAGAGACCCAGTACTTC. Its translation is CASSGTRETQYF.

This clone was recorded at least ten times. The V call is TRBV18, the J call TRBJ2-1, with D maybe TRBD2 (5 bases). This CDR3 is 16 amino acids long. Deletions cut 3 bases from V and 1 base from J, with 13 bases between. Germline CDR1 KGHSH, CDR2 LQKENI. CDR3 nucleotide sequence: TGTGCCAGCTCACCCACCCAAGCGGCGTCCTACAATGAGCAGTTCTTC. Amino acid sequence: CASSPTQAASYNEQFF.

The gene calls are TRBV29-1 and TRBJ2-2, with D unclear. V was cut by 5 bases and J by 1 base, with 8 bases left in between. Germline lookup yields CDR1 SQVTM and CDR2 ANQGSEA. The CDR3 covers 13 residues. This chain's CDR3 is CSVIDLNTGELFF. CDR3 DNA: TGCAGCGTTATAGACCTGAACACCGGGGAGCTGTTTTTT.

The chain has TRBV29-1 and TRBJ2-5; TRBD1 is a possible D gene (5 bases). This CDR3 spans 15 amino acids. Germline CDR1 and CDR2: SQVTM and ANQGSEA. The V end was cut by 4 bases, the J end by 4 bases, with 19 bases between. DNA of the CDR3: TGCAGCGTTGGTTTAGGGGATTCTAGTGGAGAGACCCAGTACTTC. Amino acid sequence: CSVGLGDSSGETQYF.

This chain joins TRBV30 and TRBJ1-1; possibly TRBD1 for D (5 bases). CDR3 length: 15 residues. Germline V gene sequence: CDR1 GTSNPN, CDR2 SVGIG (reference sequence). Deletions cut 4 bases from V and 1 base from J, with 16 bases between. CDR3 sequence reads: CAWKRGRTSNTEAFF. DNA of the CDR3: TGTGCCTGGAAGCGGGGCAGGACCTCGAACACTGAAGCTTTCTTT. The full variable domain, rest sourced from reference TRBV30 and TRBJ1-1, is SQTIHQWPATLVQPVGSPLSLECTVEGTSNPNLYWYRQAAGRGLQLLFYSVGIGQISSEVPQNLSASRPQDRQFILSSKKLLLSDSGFYLCAWKRGRTSNTEAFFGQGTRLTVV.

This sequence joins TRBV7-9 and TRBJ1-5; 7 nucleotides match TRBD1. V lost 5 bases, J lost 2 bases, and 9 bases stayed unmatched. Germline loops: CDR1 SEHNR, CDR2 FQNEAQ (reference sequence). The CDR3 is made up of 16 amino acids. CDR3 sequence: CASSRQGGSGNQPQHF. The DNA of the CDR3 is TGTGCCAGCAGCAGACAGGGAGGGAGTGGCAATCAGCCCCAGCATTTT.

The table lists this clone with a few counts. This chain joins TRBV28 and TRBJ2-1; TRBD2 matches at 7 bases. CDR3 length equals 14 residues. V shed 5 bases and J 9 bases; nucleotides not matched to a gene: 10. Germline V CDR1 and CDR2: MDHEN, SYDVKM. DNA for the CDR3: TGTGCCAGCAGTCCCCCTAGCGGAATGGGTGAGCAGTTCTTC. Its translation: CASSPPSGMGEQFF. The entire variable domain, with the rest obtained from reference TRBV28 and TRBJ2-1, is as follows: DVKVTQSSRYLVKRTGEKVFLECVQDMDHENMFWYRQDPGLGLRLIYFSYDVKMKEKGDIPEGYSVSREKKERFSLILESASTNQTSMYLCASSPPSGMGEQFFGPGTRLTVL.

The chain couples TRBV29-1 to TRBJ2-7; D is unclear. Germline CDR1 is SQVTM and CDR2 is ANQGSEA. The CDR3 runs 11 residues. V lost 0 bases and J 5 bases, leaving 5 bases between the germline ends. CDR3 coding DNA: TGCAGCGTTGAAGATGTGGACGAGCAGTACTTC. Protein product: CSVEDVDEQYF.

The V gene is TRBV30, the J gene TRBJ2-5; TRBD1 matches 8 bases. This CDR3 comprises 14 residues. J lost 4 bases, V lost 5 bases, and 9 bases had no gene match. Germline CDR1 GTSNPN, CDR2 SVGIG (reference sequence). The CDR3 sequence: CAWGGTGGSETQYF. As DNA, the CDR3 is TGTGCCTGGGGGGGGACAGGTGGGTCAGAGACCCAGTACTTC.

V gene TRBV27 combines with J gene TRBJ2-7, with 7 bases identical to TRBD1. The V and J ends lost 5 bases and 7 bases, in that order; junction bases with no gene match: 11. Germline V gives CDR1 MNHEY, CDR2 SMNVEV (reference sequence). This CDR3 contains 14 residues. This CDR3 reads CASSQTGRSGEQYF. The CDR3 DNA reads as TGTGCCAGCAGTCAGACAGGGAGATCTGGGGAGCAGTACTTC.

The chain carries TRBV18 and TRBJ2-3; D uncertain. The CDR3 has 14 amino acids. Trimming took off 6 bases at V and 2 bases at J, with 12 bases between the two ends. The germline V gene encodes CDR1 KGHSH and CDR2 LQKENI. The CDR3 bases are TGTGCCAGCTCCCTCCCTCCCAACACAGATACGCAGTATTTT. Its translation: CASSLPPNTDTQYF.

This clone was found once. At the DNA level, this CDR3 is encoded by other sequences in the same sample as well. The rearrangement uses TRBV6-5 and TRBJ2-7; D is unclear. This CDR3 has 12 amino acids. V shed 8 bases and J shed 0 bases, with 8 bases lying between them. CDR1 and CDR2 (germline): MNHEY, SVGAGI. The DNA for the CDR3 is TGTGCCAGCGGCCACCCCTCCTACGAGCAGTACTTC. Protein sequence: CASGHPSYEQYF.

This chain connects TRBV4-3 to TRBJ1-2; D call uncertain. Trimming left V 3 bases short and J 0 bases short, with 5 bases between. The CDR3 sequence is 13 residues long. The germline V gene has CDR1 LGHNA and CDR2 YSLEER. This CDR3 reads CASSHTANYGYTF. The CDR3 region has the DNA TGCGCCAGCAGCCACACGGCTAACTATGGCTACACCTTC.

This clone was seen just once. The rearrangement uses TRBV5-1 and TRBJ2-7, with 10 bases fitting TRBD1. CDR1 is SGHRS, CDR2 YFSETQ, per germline. The CDR3 is 15 amino acids. Trimming took 2 bases from V and 2 from J; bases not matched to a gene: 4. CDR3 DNA: TGCGCCAGCAGCTTTGGACAGGGGGGCCCCTACGAGCAGTACTTC. Its translation: CASSFGQGGPYEQYF.

CDR3 coding DNA: TGCGCCAGCAAGGAGGAAGGGGGTCAAGAGACCCAGTACTTC. Translated, it gives CASKEEGGQETQYF. The chain joins TRBV5-1 to TRBJ2-5, with a tentative D call TRBD1 (6 bases). In germline, CDR1 is SGHRS, CDR2 YFSETQ. This CDR3 has 14 amino acids. Trimming cost V 6 bases and J 2 bases, with 14 bases left between them.

This chain links TRBV7-2 with TRBJ1-2, with a tentative D call TRBD1 (5 bases). The germline gives CDR1 SGHTA, CDR2 FQGNSA. V was trimmed by 0 bases and J by 5 bases, leaving 10 bases between them. The CDR3 loop spans 14 amino acids. CDR3 in amino acids: CASSLAPQGYGYTF. CDR3 coding DNA: TGTGCCAGCAGCTTAGCTCCGCAGGGTTATGGCTACACCTTC.

In this sample, this clone turned up a few times. The rearrangement links TRBV11-2 to TRBJ2-7, with D unclear. The germline gives CDR1 SGHAT, CDR2 FQNNGV. The V and J ends lost 2 bases and 5 bases respectively, with 7 bases between them. The CDR3 sequence is 12 residues long. CDR3 coding DNA: TGTGCCAGCAGCTTAAGCTTTAACGAGCAGTACTTC. This sequence encodes CASSLSFNEQYF.

The chain links TRBV19 to TRBJ2-2; D call uncertain. Deletions cut 6 bases from V and 6 bases from J, with 5 bases between. Germline lookup yields CDR1 LNHDA and CDR2 SQIVND (reference sequence). The CDR3 extends over 11 amino acids. CDR3 in DNA: TGTGCCAGTAGCCTATCCGGGGAGCTGTTTTTT. Its protein is CASSLSGELFF.

J is TRBJ1-4 and V is TRBV5-6; D may be TRBD1 (6 bases). CDR3 length: 14 residues. Per the germline V gene, CDR1 is SGHDT and CDR2 is YYEEEE. V gave up 1 base and J gave up 5 bases, with 9 bases separating them. This chain's CDR3 is CASSLWQGNEKLFF. The DNA of the CDR3 is TGTGCCAGCAGCTTGTGGCAGGGGAATGAAAAACTGTTTTTT.

This chain links TRBV5-1 with TRBJ1-5, with D unclear. Trimming removed 4 bases from V and 2 bases from J, with 13 bases in between. The CDR3 is made up of 15 amino acids. CDR1 and CDR2 (germline): SGHRS, YFSETQ. CDR3 sequence: CASSLDNWGNQPQHF. The DNA of the CDR3 is TGCGCCAGCAGCCTAGATAACTGGGGCAATCAGCCCCAGCATTTT.

This chain connects TRBV19 to TRBJ2-7; D call uncertain. The CDR3 has 14 residues. V was cut by 8 bases and J by 6 bases, with 20 bases left in between. The germline V gene encodes CDR1 LNHDA and CDR2 SQIVND (reference sequence). CDR3 loop: CASSQGRSPFEQYF. The CDR3 DNA reads TGTGCCAGTTCCCAAGGCCGGTCTCCCTTCGAGCAGTACTTC. The full variable domain, in which reference TRBV19 and TRBJ2-7 provide the parts outside the CDR3, is DGGITQSPKYLFRKEGQNVTLSCEQNLNHDAMYWYRQDPGQGLRLIYYSQIVNDFQKGDIAEGYSVSREKKESFPLTVTSAQKNPTAFYLCASSQGRSPFEQYFGPGTRLTVT.

The rearrangement links TRBV25-1 to TRBJ1-4, with D unclear. CDR1 MGHDK and CDR2 SYGVNS come from the germline V gene. V lost 6 bases, J lost 0 bases, and 5 bases lay in between. The CDR3 spans 13 residues. CDR3: CASSRATNEKLFF. The CDR3 coding sequence is TGTGCCAGCAGCCGAGCAACTAATGAAAAACTGTTTTTT. The whole variable domain, remainder taken from reference TRBV25-1 and TRBJ1-4, is EADIYQTPRYLVIGTGKKITLECSQTMGHDKMYWYQQDPGMELHLIHYSYGVNSTEKGDLSSESTVSRIRTEHFPLTLESARPSHTSQYLCASSRATNEKLFFGSGTQLSVL.